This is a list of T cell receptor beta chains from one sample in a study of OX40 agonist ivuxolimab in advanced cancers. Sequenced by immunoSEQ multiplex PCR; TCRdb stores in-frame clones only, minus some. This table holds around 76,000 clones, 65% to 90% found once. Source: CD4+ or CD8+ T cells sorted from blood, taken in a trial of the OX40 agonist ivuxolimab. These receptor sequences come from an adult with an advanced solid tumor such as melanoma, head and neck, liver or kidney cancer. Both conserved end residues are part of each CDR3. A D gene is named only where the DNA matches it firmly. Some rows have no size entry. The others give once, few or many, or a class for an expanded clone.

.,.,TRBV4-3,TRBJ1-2,TGCGCCAGCAGCCAAGGGGTCCCAGGGGCTCCAGTTGGCTACACCTTC,CASSQGVPGAPVGYTF
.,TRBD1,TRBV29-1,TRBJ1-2,TGCAGCGTTGAGGCCAGGGGGGCGCACGCCTATGGCTACACCTTC,CSVEARGAHAYGYTF
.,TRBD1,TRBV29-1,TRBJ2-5,TGCAGCGCACCTTTCCAGGGGGCGGGCGAGACCCAGTACTTC,CSAPFQGAGETQYF
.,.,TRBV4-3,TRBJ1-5,TGCGCCAGCAGCCAAGATCCAGGTTATAGCAATCAGCCCCAGCATTTT,CASSQDPGYSNQPQHF
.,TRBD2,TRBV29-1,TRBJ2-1,TGCAGCGTTGCAGGCGGGGGGGTAGGTTCCTACAATGAGCAGTTCTTC,CSVAGGGVGSYNEQFF
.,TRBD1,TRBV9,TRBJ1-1,TGTGCCAGCAGCGATCCCGGGACAGGGGTTTACACTGAAGCTTTCTTT,CASSDPGTGVYTEAFF
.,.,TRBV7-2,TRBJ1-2,TGTGCCAGCAGTCCTGCGGGGGGGACGGCCTCCTATGGCTACACCTTC,CASSPAGGTASYGYTF
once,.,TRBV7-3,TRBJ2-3,TGTGCCAGCAGCTTAAGCCCAGGTACAGATACGCAGTATTTT,CASSLSPGTDTQYF
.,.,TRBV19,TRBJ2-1,TGTGCCAGTAGTATTCCCCTGAGAATGAATGAGCAGTTCTTC,CASSIPLRMNEQFF
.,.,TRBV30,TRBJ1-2,TGTGCCTGGAGTGTACGAACCGGTCCATATGGCTACACCTTC,CAWSVRTGPYGYTF
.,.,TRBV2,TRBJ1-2,TGTGCCAGCGAAGACAGGCGGGTGGGTGGCTACACCTTC,CASEDRRVGGYTF
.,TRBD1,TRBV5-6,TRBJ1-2,TGTGCCAGCAGCTTGGGTGACAGGGGCGTCTATGGCTACACCTTC,CASSLGDRGVYGYTF
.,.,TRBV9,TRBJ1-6,TGTGCCAGCAGCGTAGCTCCAGGGGTTAATTCACCCCTCCACTTT,CASSVAPGVNSPLHF
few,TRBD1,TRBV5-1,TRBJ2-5,TGCGCCAGCGGCCCGGACAGGGGGCACGAGACCCAGTACTTC,CASGPDRGHETQYF
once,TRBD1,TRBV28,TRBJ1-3,TGTGCCAGCAGCCTACAGGGGACCAAGATCTCTGGAAACACCATATATTTT,CASSLQGTKISGNTIYF
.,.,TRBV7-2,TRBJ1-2,TGTGCCAGCAGCTTAATGGAAAACTATGGCTACACCTTC,CASSLMENYGYTF
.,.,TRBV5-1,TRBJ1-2,TGCGCCAGCAGCGCGGACAGAGACTATGGCTACACCTTC,CASSADRDYGYTF
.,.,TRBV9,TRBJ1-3,TGTGCCAGCAGCGTAGGAGAAAACACCATATATTTT,CASSVGENTIYF
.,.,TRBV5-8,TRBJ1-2,TGTGCCAGCAGCTTGGGACTCGTCCCGGGTGGCGGCTACACCTTC,CASSLGLVPGGGYTF
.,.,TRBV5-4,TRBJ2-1,TGTGCCAGCAGCTTCCGGGACCTAGGATACAATGAGCAGTTCTTC,CASSFRDLGYNEQFF